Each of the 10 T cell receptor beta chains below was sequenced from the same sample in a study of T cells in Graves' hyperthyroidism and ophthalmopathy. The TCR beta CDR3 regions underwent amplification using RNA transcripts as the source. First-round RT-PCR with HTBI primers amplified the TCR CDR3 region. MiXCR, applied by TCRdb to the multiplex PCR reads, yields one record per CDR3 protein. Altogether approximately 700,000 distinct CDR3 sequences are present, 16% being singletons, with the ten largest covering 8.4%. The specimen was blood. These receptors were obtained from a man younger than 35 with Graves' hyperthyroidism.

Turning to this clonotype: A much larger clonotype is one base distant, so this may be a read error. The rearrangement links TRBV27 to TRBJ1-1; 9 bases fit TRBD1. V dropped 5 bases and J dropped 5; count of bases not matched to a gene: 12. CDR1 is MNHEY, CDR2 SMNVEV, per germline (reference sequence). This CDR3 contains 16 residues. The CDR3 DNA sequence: TGTGCCAGCAGTGACCCCCCGGGACAGGGTGAGACTGAAGCTTTCTTT. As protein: CASSDPPGQGETEAFF.

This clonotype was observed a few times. The CDR3 coding sequence is TGTGCCAGCAGCTTCCAATGGACCGGGAGTGGACGTGAAAAACTGTTTTTT. Protein: CASSFQWTGSGREKLFF. This chain uses TRBV7-9 with TRBJ1-4; D gene ambiguous. Trimming took 3 bases from V and 7 from J, leaving 21 bases between them. The germline gives CDR1 SEHNR, CDR2 FQNEAQ (reference sequence). CDR3 size: 17 residues. The whole variable domain, filled in from reference TRBV7-9 and TRBJ1-4, reads DTGVSQNPRHKITKRGQNVTFRCDPISEHNRLYWYRQTLGQGPEFLTYFQNEAQLEKSRLLSDRFSAERPKGSFSTLEIQRTEQGDSAMYLCASSFQWTGSGREKLFFGSGTQLSVL.

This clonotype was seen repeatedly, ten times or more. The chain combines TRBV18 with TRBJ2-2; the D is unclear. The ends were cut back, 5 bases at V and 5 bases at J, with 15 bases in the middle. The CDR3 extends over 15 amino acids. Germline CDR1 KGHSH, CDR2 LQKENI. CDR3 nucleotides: TGTGCCAGCTCAGACCGGGCCCATGGGACCGGGGAGCTGTTTTTT. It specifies CASSDRAHGTGELFF.

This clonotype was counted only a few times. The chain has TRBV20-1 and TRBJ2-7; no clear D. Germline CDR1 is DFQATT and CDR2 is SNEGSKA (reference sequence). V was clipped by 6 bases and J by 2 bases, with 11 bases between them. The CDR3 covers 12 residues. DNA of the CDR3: TGCAGTGCGCCTGACGTAGCCTACGAGCAGTACTTC. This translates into CSAPDVAYEQYF.

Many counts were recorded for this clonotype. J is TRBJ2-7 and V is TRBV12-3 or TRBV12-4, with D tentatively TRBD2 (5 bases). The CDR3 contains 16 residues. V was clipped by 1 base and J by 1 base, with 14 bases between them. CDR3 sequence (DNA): TGTGCCAGCAGTTTAGTCCCCACAACTAGTTCCTACGAGCAGTACTTC. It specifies CASSLVPTTSSYEQYF.

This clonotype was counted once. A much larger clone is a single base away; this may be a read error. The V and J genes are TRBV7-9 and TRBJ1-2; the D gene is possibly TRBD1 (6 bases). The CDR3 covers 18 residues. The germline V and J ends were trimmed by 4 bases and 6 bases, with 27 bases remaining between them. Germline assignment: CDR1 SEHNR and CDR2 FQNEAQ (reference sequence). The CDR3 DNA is TGTGCCAGCAGCTCCCCCATCTTAGACAGGCCCTTTACCCATGGCTACACCTTC. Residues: CASSSPILDRPFTHGYTF.

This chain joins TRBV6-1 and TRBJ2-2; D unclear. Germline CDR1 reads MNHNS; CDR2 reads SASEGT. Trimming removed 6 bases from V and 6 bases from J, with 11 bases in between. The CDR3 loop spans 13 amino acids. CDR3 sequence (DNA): TGTGCCAGCAGGCTGTTCAACGCCGGGGAGCTGTTTTTT. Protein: CASRLFNAGELFF.

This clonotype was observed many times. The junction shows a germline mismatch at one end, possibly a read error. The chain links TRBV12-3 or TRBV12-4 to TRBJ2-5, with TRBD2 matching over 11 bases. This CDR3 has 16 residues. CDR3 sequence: CASSHGTSGSREAQYF. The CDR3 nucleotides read TGTGCCAGCAGTCACGGGACTAGCGGTTCAAGAGAGGCCCAGTACTTC.

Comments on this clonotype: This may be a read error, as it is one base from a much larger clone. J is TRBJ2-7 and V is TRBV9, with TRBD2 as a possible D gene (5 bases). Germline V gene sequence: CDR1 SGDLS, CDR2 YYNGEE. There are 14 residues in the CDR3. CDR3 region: CANSGSGSSYEQYF. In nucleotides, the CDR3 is TGTGCCAACAGCGGCTCCGGGTCCTCCTACGAGCAGTACTTC.

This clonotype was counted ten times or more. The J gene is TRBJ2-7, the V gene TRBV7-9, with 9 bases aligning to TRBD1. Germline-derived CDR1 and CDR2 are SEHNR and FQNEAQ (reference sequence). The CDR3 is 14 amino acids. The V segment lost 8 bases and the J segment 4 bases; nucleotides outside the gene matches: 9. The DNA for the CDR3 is TGTGCCAGCCGCCCGGGACAGGGAGCGTACGAGCAGTACTTC. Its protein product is CASRPGQGAYEQYF.